The rows below give T cell receptor beta chains drawn from one sample of a study of T cell responses to AZD1222 COVID-19 vaccine. Produced via immunoSEQ multiplex PCR; TCRdb's table is partial and in-frame only. Counted here are about 180,000 clones, approximately 91% occurring once; the ten biggest clones make up less than 2.5%. The sample was peripheral blood, taken 28 days after the second AZD1222 dose. The source of these receptors is an adult who received the AZD1222 COVID-19 vaccine. Each CDR3 is given with its conserved first and last residue. Fields, in order: V gene, CDR3 protein.

>TRBV20-1
CSASKPGVNEQFF
>TRBV12-3/TRBV12-4
CASGGGEYNEQFF
>TRBV7-9
CASSSGAFGNTIYF
>TRBV29-1
CSVQRWGSTENTEAFF
>TRBV7-7
CASSRGLAVQETQYF
>TRBV15
CATSRDNTGPLSTDTQYF
>TRBV29-1
CSVVGSNQPQHF
>TRBV20-1
CSASSGDYRLNEQFF
>TRBV18
CASSARQGSFGTEAFF
>TRBV6-2/TRBV6-3
CASSPTGGGFRLFF
>TRBV6-4
CASSDSRSYGYTF
>TRBV27
CASSTGGIAYEQYF
>TRBV6-5
CASSYDRGSEKLFF
>TRBV7-7
CASSPTGGGTDTQYF
>TRBV5-4
CASSLAASGRDTQYF
>TRBV6-5
CASSPGQAVDTQYF
>TRBV18
CASSPPNQPQHF
>TRBV4-1
CASSQGTGFYNEQFF
>TRBV14
CASSQVRSSTDTQYF
>TRBV6-4
CASSAGGHGYTF
>TRBV5-6
CASSLGGTYGYTF
>TRBV28
CASIDGTGDSYEQYF
>TRBV10-3
CAISPFELQNTGELFF
>TRBV11-2
CASSLRAGGNTIYF
>TRBV28
CASSPLLAGGHSYEQYF
>TRBV11-3
CASSLGQSDLNEQFF
>TRBV6-6
CASSYSWGGEQYF
>TRBV25-1
CASSEAAGGRTDTQYF
>TRBV6-4
CASRLYRGEANQPQHF
>TRBV30
CAWRGAGVGEQFF
>TRBV5-5
CASSLEGLGGYEQYF
>TRBV24-1
CATSDRCGRVASYEQYF
>TRBV2
CASSVRPGVGEKLFF
>TRBV5-6
CASSLFSANEQFF
>TRBV5-1
CASSLSPGQGVEKLFF
>TRBV7-2
CASSLTSGGVGQFF
>TRBV10-3
CAISESNISYEQYF
>TRBV27
CASRVTGGSYGYTF
>TRBV11-2
CASSYLGGYEQYF
>TRBV6-6
CASSLKGGNLAQPQHF
>TRBV29-1
CSVDEGFTEAFF
>TRBV27
CASSIRQGLNEQFF
>TRBV6-5
CASILVDGYTF
>TRBV27
CASSFDRGTSGANVLTF
>TRBV3-1/TRBV3-2
CASSGGTPLHF
>TRBV4-2
CASSQDGGIGRDSFGNTIYF